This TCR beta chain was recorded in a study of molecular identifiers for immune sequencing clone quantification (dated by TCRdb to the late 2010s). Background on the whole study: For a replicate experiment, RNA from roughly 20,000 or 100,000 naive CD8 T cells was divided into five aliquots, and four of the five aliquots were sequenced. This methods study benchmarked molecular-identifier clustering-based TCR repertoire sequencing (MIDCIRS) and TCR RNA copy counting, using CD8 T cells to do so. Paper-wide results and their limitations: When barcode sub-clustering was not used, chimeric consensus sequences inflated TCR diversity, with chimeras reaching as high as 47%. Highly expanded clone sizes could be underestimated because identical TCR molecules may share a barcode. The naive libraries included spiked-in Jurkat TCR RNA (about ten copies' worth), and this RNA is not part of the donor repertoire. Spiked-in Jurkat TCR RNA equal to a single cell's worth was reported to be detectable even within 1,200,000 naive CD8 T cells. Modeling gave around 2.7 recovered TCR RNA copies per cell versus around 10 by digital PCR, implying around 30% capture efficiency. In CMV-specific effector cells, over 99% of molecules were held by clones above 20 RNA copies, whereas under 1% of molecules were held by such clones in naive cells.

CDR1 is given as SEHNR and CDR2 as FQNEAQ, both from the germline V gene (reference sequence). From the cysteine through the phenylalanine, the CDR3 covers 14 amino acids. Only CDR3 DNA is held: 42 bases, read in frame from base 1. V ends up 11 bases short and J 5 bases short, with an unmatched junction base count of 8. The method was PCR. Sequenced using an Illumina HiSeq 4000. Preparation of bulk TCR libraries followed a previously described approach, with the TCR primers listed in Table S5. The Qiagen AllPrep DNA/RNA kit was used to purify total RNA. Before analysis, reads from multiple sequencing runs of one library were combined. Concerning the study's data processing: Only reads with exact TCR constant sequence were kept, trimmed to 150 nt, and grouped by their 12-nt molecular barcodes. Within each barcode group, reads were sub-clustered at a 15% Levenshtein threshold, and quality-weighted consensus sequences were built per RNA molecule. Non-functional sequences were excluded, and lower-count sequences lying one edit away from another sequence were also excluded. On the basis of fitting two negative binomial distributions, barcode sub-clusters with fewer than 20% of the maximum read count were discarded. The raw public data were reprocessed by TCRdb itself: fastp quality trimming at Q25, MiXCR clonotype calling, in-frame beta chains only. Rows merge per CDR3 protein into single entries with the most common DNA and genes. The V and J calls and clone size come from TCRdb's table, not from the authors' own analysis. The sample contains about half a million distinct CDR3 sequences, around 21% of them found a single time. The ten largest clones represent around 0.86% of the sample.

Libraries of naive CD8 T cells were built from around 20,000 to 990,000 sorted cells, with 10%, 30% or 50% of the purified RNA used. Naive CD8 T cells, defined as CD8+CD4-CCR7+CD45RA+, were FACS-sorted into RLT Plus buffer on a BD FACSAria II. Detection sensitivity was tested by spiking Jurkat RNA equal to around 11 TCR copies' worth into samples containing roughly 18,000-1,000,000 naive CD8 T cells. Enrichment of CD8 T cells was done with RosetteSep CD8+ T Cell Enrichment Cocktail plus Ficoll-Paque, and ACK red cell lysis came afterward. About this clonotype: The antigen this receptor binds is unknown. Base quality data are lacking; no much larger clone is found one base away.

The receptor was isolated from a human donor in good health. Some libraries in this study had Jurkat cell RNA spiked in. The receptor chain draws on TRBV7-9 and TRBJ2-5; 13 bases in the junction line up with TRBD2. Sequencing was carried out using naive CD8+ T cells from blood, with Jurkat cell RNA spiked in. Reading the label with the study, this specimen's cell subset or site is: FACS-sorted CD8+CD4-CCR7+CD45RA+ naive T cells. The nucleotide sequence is TGTGCCGGGCGACTAGCGGGAGGCTGGGAGACCCAGTACTTC. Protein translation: CAGRLAGGWETQYF.